Following are 9 T cell receptor beta chains from one sample sequenced in a study of regulatory T cells in long-lasting Graves disease. HTBI primers from iRepertoire and Arm-PCR of CDR3 regions yielded the TCR beta libraries. TCRdb called the multiplex PCR reads again in MiXCR, with one record for every CDR3 protein. The sample carries hundreds of thousands of distinct CDR3 sequences, around 17% recorded once. Time point specified: newly diagnosed GD, antithyroid drugs for less than 3 months. PBMC-derived RNA was used for the TCR library. Separately, the same data were catalogued under a study of T cells in Graves' hyperthyroidism and ophthalmopathy.

Sequenced here: peripheral blood mononuclear cells (PBMCs), sampled at new diagnosis, from a patient treated with antithyroid drugs. The origin of the receptors is a woman in her twenties or thirties with Graves disease.

Remarks on this clonotype: The junction and the germline gene differ at one end; a read error may be behind it. This rearrangement joins TRBV28 to TRBJ2-3; 10 nucleotides line up with TRBD2. Germline V gene data show CDR1 as MDHEN and CDR2 as SYDVKM. CDR3 length equals 16 residues. CDR3 bases: TGTGCCAGCAGGGCCGAGCGGGAGGGGTACACAAATACGCAGTATTTT. Translating gives CASRAEREGYTNTQYF.

In its sample, this clonotype was seen once. The chain couples TRBV29-1 to TRBJ1-2; maybe TRBD1 (5 bases). The CDR3 runs to 12 residues. V lost 3 bases and J 8 bases, leaving 13 bases between the germline ends. Germline assignment: CDR1 SQVTM and CDR2 ANQGSEA. The CDR3 protein is CSVEKGKGGYTF. CDR3 sequence (DNA): TGCAGCGTTGAGAAGGGGAAGGGGGGCTACACCTTC.

This clonotype was observed many times. CDR3 coding DNA: TGTGCCAGCAGCTCCCGATCGGGACAGACGAACACTGAAGCTTTCTTT. Its translation: CASSSRSGQTNTEAFF. The chain couples TRBV7-8 to TRBJ1-1; 7 nucleotides agree with TRBD1. Per the germline V gene, CDR1 is SGHVS and CDR2 is FQNEAQ. The junction had 9 bases not matched to a gene; V was cut back by 4 bases and J by 1 base. The CDR3 spans 16 residues.

The V and J genes are TRBV3-1 and TRBJ2-1; TRBD2 matches at 9 bases. Germline V lookup: CDR1 LGHDT, CDR2 YNNKEL (reference sequence). CDR3 length: 17 amino acids. V gave up 1 base and J gave up 6 bases; unmatched junction bases: 10. The CDR3: CASSQVPGGGRGNEQFF. CDR3 DNA: TGTGCCAGCAGCCAAGTTCCCGGTGGCGGGAGGGGCAATGAGCAGTTCTTC.

In its sample, this clonotype was seen many times. The chain uses TRBV5-1 and TRBJ1-1, with TRBD1 as a possible D gene (5 bases). CDR3 length: 14 amino acids. From germline, CDR1 is SGHRS and CDR2 YFSETQ. Trimming shortened V by 8 bases and J by 0 bases, and 14 bases separated the two germline ends. CDR3 DNA sequence: TGCGCCAGTTCCTCGGAGGGGATGAACACTGAAGCTTTCTTT. Translating gives CASSSEGMNTEAFF.

This clonotype was seen more than once but under ten times. This chain connects TRBV20-1 to TRBJ1-6, with D possibly matching TRBD1 (5 bases). CDR1 and CDR2 from the germline V gene are DFQATT and SNEGSKA (reference sequence). The CDR3 is 19 amino acids. Trimming left V 2 bases short and J 0 bases short, with 20 bases between. CDR3 sequence reads: CSARLSWGGSSSYNSPLHF. In DNA form, the CDR3 reads TGCAGTGCTAGACTCTCTTGGGGCGGCAGCAGCTCCTATAATTCACCCCTCCACTTT.

This clonotype was found many times. This chain links TRBV29-1 with TRBJ2-1, with 10 bases identical to TRBD1. The CDR3 is 14 amino acids. The germline CDR1 and CDR2 sequences are SQVTM and ANQGSEA. The junction had 2 bases not matched to a gene; V was cut back by 0 bases and J by 6 bases. This chain's CDR3 is CSVEDRTGGNEQFF. The CDR3 DNA is TGCAGCGTTGAAGATCGGACAGGGGGCAATGAGCAGTTCTTC.

This clonotype was counted ten times or more. The rearrangement uses TRBV11-3 and TRBJ1-6, with 7 bases fitting TRBD1. The V gene's germline CDR1 is SGHNT and CDR2 YENEEA. The CDR3 runs to 16 residues. Trimming took 5 bases from V and 10 from J; bases not matched to a gene: 14. This chain's CDR3 is CASSPRADTGDSPLHF. The CDR3 nucleotides are TGTGCCAGCAGCCCCCGAGCCGACACAGGGGACTCACCCCTCCACTTT.

About this clonotype itself: The junction and the germline gene differ at one end; a read error may be behind it. The genes are TRBV4-2 and TRBJ2-5; the match to TRBD1 covers 8 bases. The CDR3 has 17 residues. Germline CDR1 is LGHNA and CDR2 is YNFKEQ. The CDR3 loop is CTSSQDGLGQGQQTQYF. The CDR3 bases are TGTACCAGCAGCCAAGACGGCTTAGGACAGGGTCAGCAGACCCAGTACTTC.